These 6 T cell receptor beta chains share one sample of origin, sequenced in a study of T cell responses to AZD1222 COVID-19 vaccine. The data were produced by immunoSEQ multiplex PCR, yet TCRdb's version contains in-frame clones alone and is incomplete. The sample shows around 28,000 clones, about nine tenths of them seen only once. The starting material was peripheral blood, obtained on day 0 of AZD1222 vaccination. These TCRs come from an adult in good health.

This chain joins TRBV9 and TRBJ1-1, with D tentatively TRBD1 (5 bases). V lost 3 bases and J 6 bases, leaving 15 bases between the germline ends. Per the germline V gene, CDR1 is SGDLS and CDR2 is YYNGEE. The CDR3 runs to 14 residues. CDR3 sequence reads: CASSARDPSPEAFF. The CDR3 region has the DNA TGTGCCAGCAGCGCCCGGGACCCCAGCCCTGAAGCTTTCTTT.

Concerning this clone itself: One end of the junction is discordant with germline, which a read error may explain. The J gene is TRBJ1-1, the V gene TRBV29-1; the D gene is possibly TRBD1 (6 bases). Per germline, CDR1 SQVTM and CDR2 ANQGSEA. The length of the CDR3 is 11 residues. The CDR3 reads CSVERQGLSIF. Here the CDR3 DNA reads TGCAGCGTGGAACGGCAGGGGCTATCGATCTTT.

The table lists this clone with a count of one. The chain links TRBV28 to TRBJ1-1, with no clear D. Trimming took 4 bases from V and 0 from J, leaving 12 bases between them. CDR1 and CDR2 from the germline V gene are MDHEN and SYDVKM. The CDR3 extends over 15 amino acids. The CDR3 DNA sequence: TGTGCCAGCAGTTCCGGCTATGATATGAACACTGAAGCTTTCTTT. Translating gives CASSSGYDMNTEAFF. Combining the CDR3 with reference TRBV28 and TRBJ1-1 gives the whole variable domain DVKVTQSSRYLVKRTGEKVFLECVQDMDHENMFWYRQDPGLGLRLIYFSYDVKMKEKGDIPEGYSVSREKKERFSLILESASTNQTSMYLCASSSGYDMNTEAFFGQGTRLTVV.

The chain links TRBV27 to TRBJ2-7; 8 bases map to TRBD2. Trimming removed 6 bases from V and 2 bases from J; junction bases left unmatched: 9. In germline, CDR1 is MNHEY, CDR2 SMNVEV (reference sequence). The length of the CDR3 is 15 residues. DNA of the CDR3: TGTGCCAGCAGCCCCTCAGCGGGAGCCCCCTACGAGCAGTACTTC. This gives the protein CASSPSAGAPYEQYF.

V gene TRBV27 combines with J gene TRBJ2-3; the match to TRBD2 covers 7 bases. J lost 4 bases, V lost 4 bases, and 11 bases had no gene match. There are 16 residues in the CDR3. Germline CDR1 is MNHEY and CDR2 is SMNVEV (reference sequence). The DNA of the CDR3 is TGTGCCAGCAGTTGGATGGGGGGGAGTGAAGCAGATACGCAGTATTTT. This codes for CASSWMGGSEADTQYF.

The V gene is TRBV5-1, the J gene TRBJ1-2; TRBD1 might be the D (6 bases). The V end lost 1 base, the J end lost 3 bases, and 10 bases lay between the germline ends. CDR1 is SGHRS, CDR2 YFSETQ, per germline. There are 14 residues in the CDR3. CDR3 amino acids: CASSLYPGDYGYTF. Written as DNA, the CDR3 is TGCGCCAGCAGCTTGTACCCAGGGGACTATGGCTACACCTTC.